A single TCR beta chain is shown here with its context. TCRdb processed the reads anew with MiXCR; each CDR3 protein has one entry. The repertoire holds roughly 100,000 distinct CDR3 sequences, with approximately 17% as singletons. The V gene's germline CDR1 is MNHEY and CDR2 SVGEGT. The J segment lost 8 bases and the V segment lost 1 base, leaving 10 bases of the junction unmatched. The CDR3 has 16 amino acids. These data belong to a study of T cell repertoires in cytomegalovirus infection. This receptor was taken from a human donor in good health (CMV status not recorded). Some clones in this sample may be carry-over from other donors' samples. The material sequenced was PBMCs. The chain combines TRBV6-2 or TRBV6-3 with TRBJ1-1; 10 bases are shared with TRBD1. This CDR3 reads CASSYFPGQGFLEAFF. In DNA form, the CDR3 reads TGTGCCAGCAGTTACTTCCCGGGACAGGGGTTCTTGGAAGCTTTCTTT.